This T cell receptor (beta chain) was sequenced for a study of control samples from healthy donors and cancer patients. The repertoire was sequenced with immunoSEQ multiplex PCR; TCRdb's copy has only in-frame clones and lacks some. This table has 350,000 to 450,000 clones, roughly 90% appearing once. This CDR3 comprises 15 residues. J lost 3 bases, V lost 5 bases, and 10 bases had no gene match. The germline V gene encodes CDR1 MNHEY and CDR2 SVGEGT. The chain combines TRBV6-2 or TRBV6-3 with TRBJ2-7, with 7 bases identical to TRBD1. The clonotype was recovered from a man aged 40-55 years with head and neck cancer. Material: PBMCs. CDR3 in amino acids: CASSHRGPPGYEQYF. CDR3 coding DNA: TGTGCCAGCAGTCACAGGGGCCCACCGGGCTACGAGCAGTACTTC.